This T cell receptor beta chain was identified in a study of Ad26.COV2.S vaccination and SARS-CoV-2 variants. Generated by immunoSEQ multiplex PCR, the TCRdb table keeps only in-frame clones and is missing some. The data contain roughly 250,000 clones, 87% of them singletons. This CDR3 is built from 13 residues. Germline assignment: CDR1 MNHEY and CDR2 SVGAGI. Trimming pared 2 bases from V and 6 bases from J, leaving 9 bases between. General study results and limits: Total T cell responses, in the TCR breadth and depth analyses, may have been underestimated.

The treatment is: roughly 20 received Ad26.COV2.S at low or high dose, single or two shots; several received placebo; per-sample allocation not given. At day 63 after the first vaccine or placebo injection, samples were drawn. In Boston, an adult donor aged 18-55 years took part. SARS-CoV-2 spike from the Wuhan strain was encoded by the vaccine, an Ad26 vector. As concerns this clone: Its cognate antigen is unknown.

The sequence was obtained from a person between 18 and 65 years old who received the Ad26.COV2.S COVID-19 vaccine or a placebo. The chain links TRBV6-5 to TRBJ2-3; D is tentatively TRBD1 or TRBD2 (5 bases each). Sequenced material: peripheral blood, taken in a trial of Ad26.COV2.S vaccine versus placebo. CDR3 nucleotides: TGTGCCAGCAGTTACGGGGGTTGGGATACGCAGTATTTT. The encoded protein is CASSYGGWDTQYF.